This is a list of T cell receptor beta chains from one sample in a study of T-cell reconstitution after alpha-beta-depleted transplantation in children. MiXCR was run by TCRdb on the PCR reads, yielding one entry per CDR3 protein. Of about 500,000 distinct CDR3 sequences in the sample, approximately 32% were seen once. The material was PBMCs from the stem cell graft donor, obtained from the stem cell graft. The receptors were gathered from a human donor who donated a stem cell graft to a child with aplastic anemia. The CDR3 runs from the conserved cysteine through the conserved F or W. Fields, in order: J gene, CDR3 length, V gene, D gene, clone size, CDR3 DNA, CDR3 protein. The D gene is left open where the match is weak. A row's size may be missing; if present it is once, few, many or a size class.

TRBJ1-1	12	TRBV7-2	NA	few	TGTGCCACTACGGACTTTCTCTTGAGAGCTTTCTTT	CATTDFLLRAFF
TRBJ2-3	14	TRBV12-3/TRBV12-4	NA	few	TGTGCCAGCAGTTTAGCTCGGGATAGCGGTACGCAGTATTTT	CASSLARDSGTQYF
TRBJ1-2	16	TRBV7-9	NA	NA	TGTGCCAGCAGCTCCGAAGAGACAGCGGCTAACTATGGCTACACCTTC	CASSSEETAANYGYTF
TRBJ2-2	13	TRBV5-6	NA	NA	TGTGCCAGCAGCCAAACACTAACCGGGGAGCTGTTTTTT	CASSQTLTGELFF
TRBJ2-5	12	TRBV29-1	NA	few	TGCAGCGTTGCCTACATACAGGAGACCCAGTACTTC	CSVAYIQETQYF
TRBJ2-3	15	TRBV5-1	TRBD1	NA	TGCGCCAGCAGCCACCGGGACAGGCTAACAGATACGCAGTATTTT	CASSHRDRLTDTQYF
TRBJ2-1	15	TRBV5-6	NA	few	TGTGCCAGCAGCTTACGTGGCAGAGCCTACAATGAGCAGTTCTTC	CASSLRGRAYNEQFF
TRBJ1-1	14	TRBV7-6	TRBD1	NA	TGTGCCAGCAGCCACACAGGGGGAGGGTCTGAAGCTTTCTTT	CASSHTGGGSEAFF
TRBJ1-1	16	TRBV20-1	NA	few	TGCAGTGCTAGAGATGGGCGGTTAATCGAGAACACTGAAGCTTTCTTT	CSARDGRLIENTEAFF
TRBJ1-4	14	TRBV13	NA	NA	TGTGCCAGCAGCCGGGGGCATGGTAATGAAAAACTGTTTTTT	CASSRGHGNEKLFF
TRBJ2-2	14	TRBV20-1	NA	NA	TGCAGTGCTAGAGACGACAGGAACACCGGGGAGCTGTTTTTT	CSARDDRNTGELFF
TRBJ2-5	15	TRBV30	NA	NA	TGTGCCTGGAGTCCCCCCGGCAGGCTTCAAGAGACCCAGTACTTC	CAWSPPGRLQETQYF
TRBJ2-3	13	TRBV6-5	NA	NA	TGTGCCAGCAGTTACGCCAACACAGATACGCAGTATTTT	CASSYANTDTQYF
TRBJ1-3	15	TRBV12-3/TRBV12-4	TRBD1	few	TGTGCCAGCAGTTCACAGGGGCAGTCCGGAAACACCATATATTTT	CASSSQGQSGNTIYF
TRBJ2-2	15	TRBV7-2	NA	NA	TGTGCCAGCAGCTTAGCTCGAGGGATGAGCGGGGAGCTGTTTTTT	CASSLARGMSGELFF
TRBJ1-4	15	TRBV9	TRBD1	NA	TGTGCCAGCAGCGCAGACAGGGCAACTAATGAAAAACTGTTTTTT	CASSADRATNEKLFF
TRBJ1-4	16	TRBV5-1	NA	few	TGCGCCAGCAGCTTGGCCACCGACCCAACTAATGAAAAACTGTTTTTT	CASSLATDPTNEKLFF
TRBJ2-1	8	TRBV29-1	NA	NA	TGCAGCGTTGGTCTAGGGTTCTTC	CSVGLGFF
TRBJ2-7	16	TRBV7-2	NA	few	TGTGCCAGCAGCTTAGACGCGGGACAGAACCCTTTGTTTGGGTACTTC	CASSLDAGQNPLFGYF
TRBJ2-6	18	TRBV12-3/TRBV12-4	NA	NA	TGTGCCAGCAGTTTAAGTAGCCGAAGGACCCCTGGGGCCAACGTCCTGACTTTC	CASSLSSRRTPGANVLTF
TRBJ2-1	16	TRBV19	TRBD2	NA	TGTGCCAGTAGCCCCCTTGGACTAGCGGGAGCAAATGAGCAGTTCTTC	CASSPLGLAGANEQFF
TRBJ2-5	12	TRBV12-3/TRBV12-4	NA	NA	TGTGCCAGCAGCACACACAGGGAGACCCAGTACTTC	CASSTHRETQYF
TRBJ2-3	16	TRBV5-1	TRBD2	NA	TGCGCCAGCAGCCCGGGACTAGCGGAAAGGACAGATACGCAGTATTTT	CASSPGLAERTDTQYF
TRBJ2-1	15	TRBV10-1	TRBD2	NA	TGCGCCAGCACGGCTATAGGGCGGGAGGCAAATGAGCAGTTCTTC	CASTAIGREANEQFF
TRBJ2-2	13	TRBV7-2	NA	few	TGTGCCAGCAGCACCCTGGGCTCCGGGGAGCTGTTTTTT	CASSTLGSGELFF
TRBJ2-1	16	TRBV5-1	NA	once	TGCGCCGGCAGCTTGCCCCGGGACTTGTTCGACAATGAGCAGTTCTTC	CAGSLPRDLFDNEQFF
TRBJ1-5	16	TRBV20-1	NA	few	TGCAGTGCTAGAGATCGCCCGAACCGGGGCCATCAGCCCCAGCATTTT	CSARDRPNRGHQPQHF
TRBJ2-1	16	TRBV6-1	TRBD2	few	TGTGCCAGCAGTGAGGCTAGCGGGAGTTCCTACAATGAGCAGTTCTTC	CASSEASGSSYNEQFF
TRBJ1-1	14	TRBV20-1	NA	few	TGCAGTGCTAGATACACTTGGGGGAACACTGAAGCTTTCTTT	CSARYTWGNTEAFF
TRBJ1-2	14	TRBV10-3	NA	NA	TGTGCCATCAGTGAGTCGAGGTCTCCTTATGGCTACACCTTC	CAISESRSPYGYTF
TRBJ2-5	16	TRBV7-9	TRBD1	NA	TGTGCCAGCAGCACAGGGGGACAGGGACCGGGGGAGACCCAGTACTTC	CASSTGGQGPGETQYF
TRBJ1-1	10	TRBV29-1	NA	few	TGCAGCGCAACAGGATCTGAAGCTTTCTTT	CSATGSEAFF
TRBJ2-1	16	TRBV6-5	TRBD2	NA	TGTGCCAGCAGTTACTCGATTTTGGGGACTAGCCTAGAGCAGTTCTTC	CASSYSILGTSLEQFF
TRBJ2-3	15	TRBV6-5	NA	few	TGTGCCAGCAGTTACCGGGACCGAACTACAGATACGCAGTATTTT	CASSYRDRTTDTQYF
TRBJ1-1	13	TRBV12-3/TRBV12-4	NA	NA	TGTGCCAGCAGTCTTCCCCGGAGGCTAGAAGCTTTCTTT	CASSLPRRLEAFF
TRBJ2-2	17	TRBV20-1	TRBD1	few	TGCAGTGCTAGAGACCCCTCCAGGGGGAAGAACACCGGGGAGCTGTTTTTT	CSARDPSRGKNTGELFF
TRBJ1-2	14	TRBV12-3/TRBV12-4	NA	NA	TGTGCCAGCAGACTCAGGTCTTCTAACTATGGCTACACCTTC	CASRLRSSNYGYTF
TRBJ2-1	16	TRBV2	TRBD2	NA	TGTGCCAGCAGTCCCACGACGGGAGGGCCCTACAATGAGCAGTTCTTC	CASSPTTGGPYNEQFF